A single sample gave rise to the 2 T cell receptor beta chains below, sequenced in a study of blood T cell repertoires in COVID-19. Clones were sequenced by immunoSEQ multiplex PCR, and TCRdb holds only the in-frame ones, with some missing. The sample comprises about 240,000 clones, around 83% of which are singletons, and roughly 10% rests with the top ten. Sequencing was performed on peripheral blood. The source of these receptors is a woman between 50 and 59 years old with COVID-19, enrolled during active disease.

The sample holds a few counts of this clone. The chain recombines TRBV19 with TRBJ1-1, with 8 positions matching TRBD1. The trim removed 3 bases at V and 5 bases at J, leaving 5 bases unmatched. The germline gives CDR1 LNHDA, CDR2 SQIVND (reference sequence). The CDR3 covers 14 residues. CDR3 sequence reads: CASSIGQGATEAFF. CDR3 nucleotide sequence: TGTGCCAGTAGTATTGGGCAGGGGGCAACTGAAGCTTTCTTT.

The V gene is TRBV12-5, the J gene TRBJ2-3, with D hard to call. Germline CDR1 LGHNT, CDR2 FRNRAP. CDR3 size: 15 residues. Trimming pared 4 bases from V and 2 bases from J, leaving 13 bases between. CDR3 in amino acids: CASGSGNGLTDTQYF. In DNA form, the CDR3 reads TGTGCTAGTGGTTCGGGTAATGGCCTCACAGATACGCAGTATTTT.